This TCR beta chain emerged from a study of shared clonotypes between healthy human individuals. Germline V lookup: CDR1 LGHNA, CDR2 YSLEER. Trimming stripped 4 bases from V and 4 bases from J, with 15 bases between. The CDR3 totals 15 residues. Notes on this clone: Its antigen is not identified.

Free of recent acute infections or vaccinations, the donors were healthy HIV-negative adults. General observations from the study: It was anticipated that sequencing depth would influence how many clonotypes donors shared.

Assay used: immunoSEQ multiplex PCR; TCRdb lists only in-frame clones, some missing. Here the sample spans around 2.3 million clones, under 97% being singletons. The sample consisted of naive CD4+ T cells sorted from blood. Stated subset: CD45RA+ positively selected. This sequence originates from a man younger than 30 in good health. The chain couples TRBV4-3 to TRBJ2-3; no clear D gene. CDR3 protein: CASSPSSWLSDTQYF. The CDR3 coding sequence is TGCGCCAGCAGCCCTAGTTCATGGTTGTCAGATACGCAGTATTTT.